Following are 25 T cell receptor beta chains from one sample sequenced in a study of response to subunit inactivated influenza vaccine. TCRdb itself ran the RT-PCR reads through MiXCR, one entry per CDR3 protein. The sample yields fewer than 550,000 distinct CDR3 sequences, about 25% seen once. This specimen was CD4+ T cells sorted from PBMCs, taken 4 to 6 days after vaccination. These receptors were taken from a man aged 45-60 years who received an inactivated influenza vaccine.

The chain uses TRBV9 and TRBJ2-2; perhaps TRBD1 as D (6 bases). V lost 4 bases, J lost 0 bases, and 13 bases lay in between. This CDR3 region has 16 residues. The germline CDR1 and CDR2 sequences are SGDLS and YYNGEE. This CDR3 reads CASSPRQAANTGELFF. CDR3 nucleotide sequence: TGTGCCAGCAGCCCCCGACAGGCCGCGAACACCGGGGAGCTGTTTTTT.

This chain uses TRBV28 with TRBJ2-3; TRBD1 agrees at 7 bases. With V trimmed by 7 bases and J by 2 bases, 6 bases remained unmatched. There are 14 residues in the CDR3. Per the germline V gene, CDR1 is MDHEN and CDR2 is SYDVKM. CDR3 loop: CASTVGQSTDTQYF. The CDR3 DNA reads TGTGCCAGCACCGTGGGACAGTCCACAGATACGCAGTATTTT.

This clonotype was counted a few times. The chain is built from TRBV7-9 and TRBJ2-7, with a possible D match to TRBD1 (7 bases). Trimming pared 2 bases from V and 3 bases from J, leaving 14 bases between. The CDR3 extends over 15 amino acids. Germline V gene data show CDR1 as SEHNR and CDR2 as FQNEAQ (reference sequence). Written as DNA, the CDR3 is TGTGCCAGCAGCTTACGGTCAGGGGGGCTCTACGAGCAGTACTTC. This gives the protein CASSLRSGGLYEQYF.

The CDR3 loop is CASSQEHLQETQYF. For the CDR3, the DNA is TGTGCCAGCAGCCAAGAGCACCTCCAAGAGACCCAGTACTTC. The rearrangement uses TRBV14 and TRBJ2-5; no definite D call. This CDR3 has 14 amino acids. The germline V gene encodes CDR1 SGHDN and CDR2 FVKESK. V was clipped by 0 bases and J by 1 base, with 6 bases between them.

The CDR3 loop is CASSRGGRTTDTQYF. CDR3 in DNA: TGCGCCAGCAGCCGAGGGGGCCGCACCACAGATACGCAGTATTTT. V usage is TRBV4-3 and J usage is TRBJ2-3, with TRBD1 matching 7 bases. The germline CDR1 and CDR2 sequences are LGHNA and YSLEER. Trimming cost V 4 bases and J 2 bases; bases outside gene matches: 6. This CDR3 contains 15 residues.

This chain joins TRBV20-1 and TRBJ1-1; TRBD1 is a possible D gene (5 bases). The CDR3 consists of 13 residues. Germline V lookup: CDR1 DFQATT, CDR2 SNEGSKA (reference sequence). Trimming removed 3 bases at V and 0 bases at J, with 8 bases between. CDR3 sequence reads: CSASGGMNTEAFF. As DNA, the CDR3 is TGCAGTGCTAGTGGGGGAATGAACACTGAAGCTTTCTTT.

The chain carries TRBV7-2 and TRBJ2-3; 10 positions agree with TRBD2. This CDR3 has 16 residues. Unmatched junction bases numbered 4, after V lost 2 bases and J lost 2 bases. Germline loops: CDR1 SGHTA, CDR2 FQGNSA. CDR3 loop: CASSLYGTSVTDTQYF. In DNA form, the CDR3 reads TGTGCCAGCAGCTTATATGGGACTAGCGTCACAGATACGCAGTATTTT.

This clonotype showed up many times. The chain is built from TRBV5-1 and TRBJ2-3; D perhaps matches TRBD2 (6 bases). The length of the CDR3 is 14 residues. Trimming took off 4 bases at V and 0 bases at J, with 9 bases between the two ends. Germline V gene sequence: CDR1 SGHRS, CDR2 YFSETQ. The CDR3 loop reads CASSISGSTDTQYF. The CDR3 DNA reads as TGCGCCAGCAGCATTAGCGGAAGCACAGATACGCAGTATTTT.

The rearrangement uses TRBV12-3 or TRBV12-4 and TRBJ2-7; 10 bases are a match to TRBD2. This CDR3 has 14 amino acids. V lost 7 bases and J lost 2; bases outside the gene matches: 5. This chain's CDR3 is CASKMTSGPYEQYF. The CDR3 DNA sequence: TGTGCCAGCAAGATGACTAGCGGGCCCTACGAGCAGTACTTC.

This rearrangement joins TRBV2 to TRBJ2-1; TRBD2 matches at 10 bases. The CDR3 extends over 13 amino acids. V shed 10 bases, J shed 5 bases, and the junction held 5 bases outside the gene matches. Germline CDR1 SNHLY, CDR2 FYNNEI. The DNA for the CDR3 is TGTGCCACCCGAGCGGGGGGGAACAATGAGCAGTTCTTC. Translated, it gives CATRAGGNNEQFF.

This chain joins TRBV12-3 or TRBV12-4 and TRBJ2-5; D may be TRBD1 (6 bases). V shed 3 bases and J shed 5 bases, with 16 bases lying between them. The CDR3 spans 15 residues. The CDR3 nucleotides read TGTGCCAGCAGTTTTACAGGGTCTTGGAGGGAGACCCAGTACTTC. This codes for CASSFTGSWRETQYF.

This clonotype was seen a few times. The rearrangement links TRBV29-1 to TRBJ2-4, with D tentatively TRBD2 (6 bases). The V gene's germline CDR1 is SQVTM and CDR2 ANQGSEA. This CDR3 is built from 13 residues. The V end was cut by 6 bases, the J end by 0 bases, with 9 bases between. The CDR3 loop is CSVLGLAKNIQYF. The CDR3, as DNA: TGCAGCGTGCTGGGACTAGCCAAAAACATTCAGTACTTC.

Many counts were recorded for this clonotype. This chain's CDR3 is CASSARPGTDYF. The CDR3 DNA sequence: TGTGCCAGCAGTGCCCGACCCGGGACGGACTACTTC. The V and J genes are TRBV12-3 or TRBV12-4 and TRBJ2-7; D is possibly TRBD1 or TRBD2 (5 bases each). CDR3 length: 12 amino acids. Trimming pared 5 bases from V and 13 bases from J, leaving 18 bases between.

This clonotype was observed once. The rearrangement uses TRBV20-1 and TRBJ1-2; 7 positions match TRBD1. Germline V gene data show CDR1 as DFQATT and CDR2 as SNEGSKA (reference sequence). Losses at the gene ends were 7 bases for V and 4 bases for J; bases not matched to a gene: 6. The CDR3 spans 12 residues. The CDR3 here is CSVPTGPYGYTF. The CDR3 DNA follows: TGCAGTGTTCCGACAGGGCCCTATGGCTACACCTTC.

The chain combines TRBV5-1 with TRBJ2-3; 8 bases match TRBD2. The CDR3 has 15 amino acids. J was trimmed by 2 bases and V by 2 bases; bases with no gene match: 4. Germline V gene sequence: CDR1 SGHRS, CDR2 YFSETQ. CDR3: CASSLRTSHTDTQYF. DNA of the CDR3: TGCGCCAGCAGCTTACGGACTAGCCACACAGATACGCAGTATTTT.

This clonotype has just a few counts. This rearrangement joins TRBV12-3 or TRBV12-4 to TRBJ1-2; D remains unclear. The CDR3 totals 13 residues. The V and J ends lost 0 bases and 7 bases respectively, with 9 bases between them. DNA for the CDR3: TGTGCCAGCAGTTTAGCGCACGAAGGTGGCTACACCTTC. Translation gives CASSLAHEGGYTF.

At least ten counts were recorded for this clonotype. This chain connects TRBV19 to TRBJ1-1; D is unclear. V dropped 7 bases and J dropped 6 bases, with 9 bases sitting between them. The CDR3 runs 11 residues. Germline V CDR1 and CDR2: LNHDA, SQIVND (reference sequence). CDR3 DNA: TGTGCCAGTACCGGCGGGGCTGAAGCTTTCTTT. Amino acids: CASTGGAEAFF. Based on the CDR3 plus reference TRBV19 and TRBJ1-1, the full variable domain is DGGITQSPKYLFRKEGQNVTLSCEQNLNHDAMYWYRQDPGQGLRLIYYSQIVNDFQKGDIAEGYSVSREKKESFPLTVTSAQKNPTAFYLCASTGGAEAFFGQGTRLTVV.

V usage is TRBV11-2 and J usage is TRBJ1-1; weak D call: TRBD1 (6 bases). Germline assignment: CDR1 SGHAT and CDR2 FQNNGV. V was clipped by 5 bases and J by 1 base, with 11 bases between them. The CDR3 consists of 14 residues. CDR3 amino acids: CASSQTTGNTEAFF. DNA for the CDR3: TGTGCCAGCAGCCAGACGACAGGGAACACTGAAGCTTTCTTT.

There are a few counts of this clonotype. The J gene is TRBJ1-2, the V gene TRBV6-2 or TRBV6-3; D perhaps matches TRBD1 (5 bases). V gave up 8 bases and J gave up 7 bases, with 17 bases separating them. The CDR3 has 13 amino acids. In germline, CDR1 is MNHEY, CDR2 SVGEGT. CDR3 in DNA: TGTGCCAGCCATCCTTGGGGGGAGCGTGGCTACACCTTC. Translation: CASHPWGERGYTF.

The genes are TRBV29-1 and TRBJ2-2, with a possible D match to TRBD2 (5 bases). The CDR3 length is 14 residues. CDR1 is SQVTM and CDR2 is ANQGSEA in the germline V gene. Between the trimmed V and J ends, which lost 4 bases and 2 bases, there was a span of 11 bases. The CDR3 reads CSVAIGLNTGELFF. The CDR3 nucleotides are TGCAGCGTTGCGATAGGACTCAACACCGGGGAGCTGTTTTTT.

The chain has TRBV25-1 and TRBJ2-7; no definite D call. Germline CDR1 MGHDK, CDR2 SYGVNS. The V end lost 7 bases, the J end lost 6 bases, and 22 bases lay between the germline ends. The CDR3 covers 15 residues. The CDR3 DNA reads TGTGCCAGCACCGAGAATCTCCCCGGGCATCTCGAGCAGTACTTC. Its translation is CASTENLPGHLEQYF.

The chain is built from TRBV5-1 and TRBJ1-1, with D maybe TRBD1 (6 bases). The germline V gene encodes CDR1 SGHRS and CDR2 YFSETQ. This CDR3 region has 13 residues. V was pared by 3 bases and J by 5 bases, with 11 bases between. For the CDR3, the DNA is TGCGCCAGCAGCTCGGGACATCTTACTGAAGCTTTCTTT. Translating it yields CASSSGHLTEAFF.

The rearrangement links TRBV10-3 to TRBJ2-1; 15 positions agree with TRBD2. V was clipped by 10 bases and J by 6 bases; unmatched bases: 1. CDR1 and CDR2 from the germline V gene are ENHRY and SYGVKD. The CDR3 is 13 amino acids. The CDR3 loop is CATGLAGGNEQFF. CDR3 DNA sequence: TGTGCCACGGGACTAGCGGGGGGCAATGAGCAGTTCTTC.

This clonotype occurred a few times. V gene TRBV15 combines with J gene TRBJ2-2, with D unclear. V lost 5 bases and J lost 4, with 11 bases in between. This CDR3 is built from 14 residues. From germline, CDR1 is LNHNV and CDR2 YYDKDF (reference sequence). The CDR3 loop reads CATSGFGRTGELFF. CDR3 coding DNA: TGTGCCACCAGCGGCTTTGGACGCACCGGGGAGCTGTTTTTT.

This clonotype is a singleton in its sample. V gene TRBV7-9 combines with J gene TRBJ2-3; no clear D. The germline V gene encodes CDR1 SEHNR and CDR2 FQNEAQ (reference sequence). The CDR3 is 11 amino acids. V shed 8 bases and J shed 1 base, with 4 bases lying between them. The CDR3 reads CASGGTDTQYF. The CDR3, as DNA: TGTGCCAGCGGGGGCACAGATACGCAGTATTTT. Using reference TRBV7-9 and TRBJ2-3 for the parts outside the CDR3, the full variable domain is DTGVSQNPRHKITKRGQNVTFRCDPISEHNRLYWYRQTLGQGPEFLTYFQNEAQLEKSRLLSDRFSAERPKGSFSTLEIQRTEQGDSAMYLCASGGTDTQYFGPGTRLTVL.